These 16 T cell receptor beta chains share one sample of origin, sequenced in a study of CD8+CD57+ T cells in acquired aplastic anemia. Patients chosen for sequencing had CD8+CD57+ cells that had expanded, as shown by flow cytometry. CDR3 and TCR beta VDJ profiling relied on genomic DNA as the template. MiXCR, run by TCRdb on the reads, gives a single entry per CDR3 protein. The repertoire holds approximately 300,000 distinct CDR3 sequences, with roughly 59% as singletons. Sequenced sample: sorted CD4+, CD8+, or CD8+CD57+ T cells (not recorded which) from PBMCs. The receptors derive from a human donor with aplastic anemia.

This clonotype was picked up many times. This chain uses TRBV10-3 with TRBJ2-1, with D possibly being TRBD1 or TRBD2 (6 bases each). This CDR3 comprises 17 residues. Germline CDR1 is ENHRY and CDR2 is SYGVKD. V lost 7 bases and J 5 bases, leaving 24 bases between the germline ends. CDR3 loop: CAITSRGGPLEDNEQFF. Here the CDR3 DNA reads TGTGCCATCACATCGCGTGGGGGGCCCCTAGAGGACAATGAGCAGTTCTTC.

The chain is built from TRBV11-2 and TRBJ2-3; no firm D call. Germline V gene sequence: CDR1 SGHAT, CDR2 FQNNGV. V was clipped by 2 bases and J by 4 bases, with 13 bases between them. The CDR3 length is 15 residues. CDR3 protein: CASSLLRTTADTQYF. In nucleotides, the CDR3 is TGTGCCAGCAGCTTACTAAGGACCACAGCAGATACGCAGTATTTT.

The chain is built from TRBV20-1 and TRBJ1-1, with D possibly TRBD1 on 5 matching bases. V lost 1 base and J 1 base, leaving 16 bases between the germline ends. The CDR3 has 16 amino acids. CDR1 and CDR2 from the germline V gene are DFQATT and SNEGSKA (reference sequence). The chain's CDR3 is CSARVRGTGENTEAFF. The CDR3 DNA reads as TGCAGTGCTAGAGTACGGGGGACGGGGGAGAACACTGAAGCTTTCTTT.

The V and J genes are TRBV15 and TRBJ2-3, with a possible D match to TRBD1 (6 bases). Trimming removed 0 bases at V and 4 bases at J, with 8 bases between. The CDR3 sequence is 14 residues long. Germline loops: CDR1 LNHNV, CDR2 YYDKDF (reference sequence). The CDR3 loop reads CATSRDRGPDTQYF. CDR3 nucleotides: TGTGCCACCAGCAGAGACAGGGGCCCAGATACGCAGTATTTT.

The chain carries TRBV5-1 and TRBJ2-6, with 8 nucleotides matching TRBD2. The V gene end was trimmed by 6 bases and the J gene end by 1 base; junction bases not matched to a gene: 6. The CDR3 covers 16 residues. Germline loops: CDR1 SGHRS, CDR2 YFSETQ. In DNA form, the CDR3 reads TGCGCCAGCACCCCGGGGGGGTCTTCTGGGGCCAACGTCCTGACTTTC. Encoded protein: CASTPGGSSGANVLTF.

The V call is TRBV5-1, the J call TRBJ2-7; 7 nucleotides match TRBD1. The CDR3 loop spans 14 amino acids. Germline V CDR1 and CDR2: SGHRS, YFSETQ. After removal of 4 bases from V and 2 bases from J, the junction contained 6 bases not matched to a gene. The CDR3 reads CASSATGQTYEQYF. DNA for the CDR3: TGCGCCAGCAGCGCCACGGGACAGACCTACGAGCAGTACTTC.

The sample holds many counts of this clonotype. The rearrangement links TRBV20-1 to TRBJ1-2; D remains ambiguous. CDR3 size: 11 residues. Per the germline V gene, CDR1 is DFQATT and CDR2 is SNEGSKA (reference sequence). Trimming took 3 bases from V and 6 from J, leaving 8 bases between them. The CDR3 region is CSARGRDGYTF. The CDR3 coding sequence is TGCAGTGCTAGGGGTAGGGATGGCTACACCTTC.

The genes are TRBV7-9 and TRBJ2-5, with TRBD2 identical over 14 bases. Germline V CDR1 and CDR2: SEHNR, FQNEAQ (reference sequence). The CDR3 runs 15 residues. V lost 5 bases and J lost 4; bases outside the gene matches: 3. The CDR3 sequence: CASSRGTSGGETQYF. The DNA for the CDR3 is TGTGCCAGCAGCAGGGGGACTAGCGGGGGAGAGACCCAGTACTTC. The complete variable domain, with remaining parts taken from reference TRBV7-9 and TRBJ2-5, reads DTGVSQNPRHKITKRGQNVTFRCDPISEHNRLYWYRQTLGQGPEFLTYFQNEAQLEKSRLLSDRFSAERPKGSFSTLEIQRTEQGDSAMYLCASSRGTSGGETQYFGPGTRLLVL.

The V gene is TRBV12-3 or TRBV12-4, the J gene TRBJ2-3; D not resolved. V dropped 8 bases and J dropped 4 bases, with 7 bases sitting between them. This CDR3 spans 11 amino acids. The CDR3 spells CASLVADTQYF. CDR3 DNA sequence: TGTGCCAGCCTTGTGGCAGATACGCAGTATTTT.

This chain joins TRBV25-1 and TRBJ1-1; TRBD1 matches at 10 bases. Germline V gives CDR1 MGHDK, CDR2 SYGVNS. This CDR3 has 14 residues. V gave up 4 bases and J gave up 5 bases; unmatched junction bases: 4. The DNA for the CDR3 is TGTGCCAGCAGTGCGACAGGGGGCTGGACTGAAGCTTTCTTT. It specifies CASSATGGWTEAFF. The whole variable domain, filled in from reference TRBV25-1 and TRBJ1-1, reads EADIYQTPRYLVIGTGKKITLECSQTMGHDKMYWYQQDPGMELHLIHYSYGVNSTEKGDLSSESTVSRIRTEHFPLTLESARPSHTSQYLCASSATGGWTEAFFGQGTRLTVV.

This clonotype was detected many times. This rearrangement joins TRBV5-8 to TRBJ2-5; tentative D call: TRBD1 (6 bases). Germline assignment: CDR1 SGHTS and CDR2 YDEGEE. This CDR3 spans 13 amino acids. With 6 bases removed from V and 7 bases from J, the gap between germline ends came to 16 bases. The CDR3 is CASTPDGGGTQYF. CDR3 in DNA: TGTGCCAGCACCCCCGATGGGGGCGGGACCCAGTACTTC.

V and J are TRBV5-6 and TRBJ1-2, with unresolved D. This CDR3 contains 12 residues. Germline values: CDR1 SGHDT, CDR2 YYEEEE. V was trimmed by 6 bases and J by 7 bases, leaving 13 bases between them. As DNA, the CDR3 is TGTGCCAGCACCTTCGACTCGGTTGGCTACACCTTC. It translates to CASTFDSVGYTF.

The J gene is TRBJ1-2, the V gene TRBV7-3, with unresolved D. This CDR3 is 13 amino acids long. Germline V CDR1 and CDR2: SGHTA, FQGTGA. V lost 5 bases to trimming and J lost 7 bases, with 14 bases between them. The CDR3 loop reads CASSQYVVGGYTF. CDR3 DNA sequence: TGTGCCAGCAGCCAGTACGTCGTGGGTGGCTACACCTTC. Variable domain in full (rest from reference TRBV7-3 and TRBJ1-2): GAGVSQTPSNKVTEKGKYVELRCDPISGHTALYWYRQSLGQGPEFLIYFQGTGAADDSGLPNDRFFAVRPEGSVSTLKIQRTERGDSAVYLCASSQYVVGGYTFGSGTRLTVV.

DNA of the CDR3: TGTGCCAGCATTACGGACAGGGGACGCAATCAGCCCCAGCATTTT. It yields the protein CASITDRGRNQPQHF. The chain employs TRBV2 and TRBJ1-5, with 9 bases lining up with TRBD1. The CDR3 consists of 15 residues. The ends lost 7 bases at V and 2 bases at J; junction bases unmatched: 6. Germline loops: CDR1 SNHLY, CDR2 FYNNEI.

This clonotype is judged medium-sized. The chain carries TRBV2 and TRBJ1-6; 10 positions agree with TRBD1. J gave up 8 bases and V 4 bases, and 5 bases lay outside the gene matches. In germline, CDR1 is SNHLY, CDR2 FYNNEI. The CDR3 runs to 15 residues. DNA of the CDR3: TGTGCCAGCAGTGTGACAGGGGGCAGGGATTCACCCCTCCACTTT. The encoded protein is CASSVTGGRDSPLHF.

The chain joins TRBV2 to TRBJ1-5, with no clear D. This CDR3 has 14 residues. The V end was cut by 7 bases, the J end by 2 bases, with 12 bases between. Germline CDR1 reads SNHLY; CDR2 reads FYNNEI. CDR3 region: CASMFSAGNQPQHF. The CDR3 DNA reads TGTGCCAGCATGTTTAGTGCGGGCAATCAGCCCCAGCATTTT.